This T cell receptor (beta chain) appears in the sequencing data of a study of PD-1 blockade in mismatch repair-deficient tumors. Across the whole study: All were previously treated, progressing patients with over 9 mismatch repair-deficient cancer types.

Sequencing used immunoSEQ multiplex PCR; TCRdb keeps in-frame clones, though not all of them. The sample consists of roughly 120,000 clones, approximately 91% of them appearing once. To note about this clone: Its antigen is not identified.

TCRs were sequenced from a few patients responding to pembrolizumab. Notes on the study in general: Tumor-resident clones, often absent from pretreatment blood, expanded after pembrolizumab and then contracted.

The germline V and J ends were trimmed by 0 bases and 5 bases, with 8 bases remaining between them. The CDR3 runs 14 residues. The germline V gene has CDR1 SGHDN and CDR2 FVKESK. V and J are TRBV14 and TRBJ2-1; D unclear. The sample consisted of peripheral blood, taken just under 74 weeks after starting pembrolizumab. This receptor was identified in an adult with mismatch repair-deficient cancer. CDR3 coding DNA: TGTGCCAGCAGCCAAGATCTCGCTAACAATGAGCAGTTCTTC. As protein: CASSQDLANNEQFF.